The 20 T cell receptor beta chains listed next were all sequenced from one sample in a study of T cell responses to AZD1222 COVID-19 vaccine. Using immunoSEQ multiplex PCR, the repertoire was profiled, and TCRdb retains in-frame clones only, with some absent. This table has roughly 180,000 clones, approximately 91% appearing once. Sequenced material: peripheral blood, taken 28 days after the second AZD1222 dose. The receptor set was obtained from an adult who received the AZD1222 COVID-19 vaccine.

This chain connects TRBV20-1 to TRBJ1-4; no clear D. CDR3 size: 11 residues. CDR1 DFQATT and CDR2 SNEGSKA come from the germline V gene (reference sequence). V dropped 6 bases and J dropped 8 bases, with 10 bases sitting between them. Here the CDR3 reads CSAPSDEKLFF. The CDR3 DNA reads TGCAGTGCCCCTTCGGACGAAAAACTGTTTTTT.

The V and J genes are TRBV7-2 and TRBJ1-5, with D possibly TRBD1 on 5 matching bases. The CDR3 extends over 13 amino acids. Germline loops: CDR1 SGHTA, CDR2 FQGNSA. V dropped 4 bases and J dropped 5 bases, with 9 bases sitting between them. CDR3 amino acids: CASSSRVDQPQHF. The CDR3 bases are TGTGCCAGCAGCTCCAGGGTGGATCAGCCCCAGCATTTT.

The CDR3 protein is CASSAGGGAPYEQYF. CDR3 nucleotide sequence: TGTGCCAGCAGCGCCGGCGGGGGGGCCCCCTACGAGCAGTACTTC. This rearrangement joins TRBV9 to TRBJ2-7, with 9 bases identical to TRBD2. Germline V gives CDR1 SGDLS, CDR2 YYNGEE. The CDR3 runs to 15 residues. Losses at the gene ends were 3 bases for V and 2 bases for J; bases not matched to a gene: 6.

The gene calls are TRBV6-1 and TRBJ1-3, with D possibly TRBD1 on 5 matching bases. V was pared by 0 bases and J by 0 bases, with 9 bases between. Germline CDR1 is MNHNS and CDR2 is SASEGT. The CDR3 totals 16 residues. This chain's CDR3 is CASSEAVGVSGNTIYF. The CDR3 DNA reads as TGTGCCAGCAGTGAAGCGGTGGGGGTCTCTGGAAACACCATATATTTT.

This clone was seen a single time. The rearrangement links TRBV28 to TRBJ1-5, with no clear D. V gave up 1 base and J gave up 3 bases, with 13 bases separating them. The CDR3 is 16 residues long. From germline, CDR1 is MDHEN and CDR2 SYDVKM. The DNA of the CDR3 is TGTGCCAGCAGTTTATATCGATTAGGGTACAATCAGCCCCAGCATTTT. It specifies CASSLYRLGYNQPQHF.

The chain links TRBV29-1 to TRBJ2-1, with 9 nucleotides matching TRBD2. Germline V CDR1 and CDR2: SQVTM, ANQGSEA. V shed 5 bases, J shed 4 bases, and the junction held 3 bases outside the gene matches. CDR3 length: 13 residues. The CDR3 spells CSVRREGYNEQFF. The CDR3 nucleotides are TGCAGCGTTAGGCGGGAGGGGTACAATGAGCAGTTCTTC.

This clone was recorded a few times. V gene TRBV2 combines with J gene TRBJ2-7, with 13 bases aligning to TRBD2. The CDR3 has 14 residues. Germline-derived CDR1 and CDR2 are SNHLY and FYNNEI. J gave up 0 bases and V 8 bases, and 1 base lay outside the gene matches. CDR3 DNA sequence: TGTGCCAGCCGACTAGCGGGAGGCTCCTACGAGCAGTACTTC. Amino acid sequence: CASRLAGGSYEQYF.

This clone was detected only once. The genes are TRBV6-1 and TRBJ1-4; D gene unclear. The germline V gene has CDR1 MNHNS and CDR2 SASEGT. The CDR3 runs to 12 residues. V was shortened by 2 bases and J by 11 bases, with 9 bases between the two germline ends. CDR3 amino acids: CASSEWAGKLFF. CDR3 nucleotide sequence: TGTGCCAGCAGTGAATGGGCAGGTAAACTGTTTTTT.

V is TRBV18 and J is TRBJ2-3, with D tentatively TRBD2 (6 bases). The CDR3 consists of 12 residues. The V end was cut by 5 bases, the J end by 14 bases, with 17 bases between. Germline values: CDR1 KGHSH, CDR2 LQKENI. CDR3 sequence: CASSTRDSSGYF. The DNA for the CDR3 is TGTGCCAGCTCAACTCGGGACTCCTCGGGGTATTTT.

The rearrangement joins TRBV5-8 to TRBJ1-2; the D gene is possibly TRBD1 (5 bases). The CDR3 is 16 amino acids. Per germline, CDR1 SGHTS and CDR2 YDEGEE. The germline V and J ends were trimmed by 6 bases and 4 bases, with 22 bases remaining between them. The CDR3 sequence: CASTIRGDGTFYGYTF. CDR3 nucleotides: TGTGCCAGCACCATTCGAGGGGACGGAACCTTCTATGGCTACACCTTC.

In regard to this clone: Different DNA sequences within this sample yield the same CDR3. The CDR3 spells CASSEPNQPQHF. The DNA of the CDR3 is TGTGCCAGCAGTGAGCCCAATCAGCCCCAGCATTTT. The chain has TRBV2 and TRBJ1-5; D call uncertain. The V and J ends lost 3 bases and 3 bases respectively, with 3 bases between them. Germline CDR1 reads SNHLY; CDR2 reads FYNNEI. The CDR3 is 12 amino acids.

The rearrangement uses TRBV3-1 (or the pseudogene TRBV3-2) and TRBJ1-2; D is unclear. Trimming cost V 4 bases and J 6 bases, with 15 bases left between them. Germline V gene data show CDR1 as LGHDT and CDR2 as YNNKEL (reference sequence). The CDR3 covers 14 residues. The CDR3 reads CASSPGPTGNGYTF. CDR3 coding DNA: TGTGCCAGCAGCCCCGGACCCACGGGAAATGGCTACACCTTC.

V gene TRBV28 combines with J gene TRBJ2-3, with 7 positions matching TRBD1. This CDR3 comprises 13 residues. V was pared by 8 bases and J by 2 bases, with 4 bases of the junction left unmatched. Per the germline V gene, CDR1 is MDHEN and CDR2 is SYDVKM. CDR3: CASWTGPTDTQYF. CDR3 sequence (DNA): TGTGCCAGCTGGACAGGACCCACAGATACGCAGTATTTT.

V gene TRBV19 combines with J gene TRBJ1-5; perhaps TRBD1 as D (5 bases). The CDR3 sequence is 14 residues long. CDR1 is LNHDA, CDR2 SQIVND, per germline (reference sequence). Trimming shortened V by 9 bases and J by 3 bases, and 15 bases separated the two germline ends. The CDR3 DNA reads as TGTGCCAGCTGGGGGGGATACCCCAATCAGCCCCAGCATTTT. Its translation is CASWGGYPNQPQHF.

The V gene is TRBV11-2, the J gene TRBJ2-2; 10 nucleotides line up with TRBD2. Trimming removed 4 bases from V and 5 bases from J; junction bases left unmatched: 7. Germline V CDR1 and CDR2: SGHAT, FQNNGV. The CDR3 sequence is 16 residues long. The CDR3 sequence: CASSSLASGRTGELFF. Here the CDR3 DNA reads TGTGCCAGCAGCTCCCTGGCTAGCGGGAGAACCGGGGAGCTGTTTTTT.

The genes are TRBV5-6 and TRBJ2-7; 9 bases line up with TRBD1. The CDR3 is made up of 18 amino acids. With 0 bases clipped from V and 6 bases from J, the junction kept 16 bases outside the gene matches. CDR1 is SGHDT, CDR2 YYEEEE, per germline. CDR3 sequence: CASSLVLPTGGFPLEQYF. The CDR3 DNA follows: TGTGCCAGCAGCTTGGTTCTCCCGACAGGGGGGTTCCCCCTCGAGCAGTACTTC.

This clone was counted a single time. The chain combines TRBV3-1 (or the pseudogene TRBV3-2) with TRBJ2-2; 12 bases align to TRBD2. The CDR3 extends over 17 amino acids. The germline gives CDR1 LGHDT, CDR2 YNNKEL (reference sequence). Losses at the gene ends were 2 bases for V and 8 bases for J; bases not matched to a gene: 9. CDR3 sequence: CASSQFIGLAGRGELFF. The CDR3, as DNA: TGTGCCAGCAGCCAATTTATCGGACTAGCGGGAAGGGGGGAGCTGTTTTTT.

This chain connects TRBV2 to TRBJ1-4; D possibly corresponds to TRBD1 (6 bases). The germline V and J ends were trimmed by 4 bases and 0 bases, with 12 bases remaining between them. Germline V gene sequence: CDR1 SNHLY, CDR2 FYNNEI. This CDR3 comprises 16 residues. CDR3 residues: CASSVRTGSTNEKLFF. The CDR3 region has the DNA TGTGCCAGCAGTGTTAGAACAGGGTCAACTAATGAAAAACTGTTTTTT. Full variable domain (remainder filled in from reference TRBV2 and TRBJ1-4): EPEVTQTPSHQVTQMGQEVILRCVPISNHLYFYWYRQILGQKVEFLVSFYNNEISEKSEIFDDQFSVERPDGSNFTLKIRSTKLEDSAMYFCASSVRTGSTNEKLFFGSGTQLSVL.

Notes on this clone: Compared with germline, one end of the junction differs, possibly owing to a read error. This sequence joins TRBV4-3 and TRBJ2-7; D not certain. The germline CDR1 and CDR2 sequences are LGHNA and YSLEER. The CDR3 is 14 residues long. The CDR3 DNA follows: TGCGCCAGCAGCCGGGCGACATTCTCCCACGAGCAGTACTTC. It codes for CASSRATFSHEQYF.

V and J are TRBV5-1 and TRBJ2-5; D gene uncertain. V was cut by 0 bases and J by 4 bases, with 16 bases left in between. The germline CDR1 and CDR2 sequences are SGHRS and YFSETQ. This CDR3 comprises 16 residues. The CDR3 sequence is CASSLGGLTTTETQYF. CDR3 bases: TGCGCCAGCAGCTTGGGGGGTCTAACGACAACAGAGACCCAGTACTTC.